These 17 T cell receptor beta chains were sequenced from one sample in a study of T cell changes during pregnancy in multiple sclerosis. Here immunoSEQ multiplex PCR was the method, and the copy in TCRdb shows in-frame clones only, minus some. The sample records about 68,000 clones, 75% to 95% being singletons. The sample in question was peripheral blood, obtained in the third trimester of pregnancy. These receptors all stem from a female donor with multiple sclerosis, enrolled in a pregnancy study.

The chain joins TRBV27 to TRBJ2-7; D gene uncertain. Germline V gives CDR1 MNHEY, CDR2 SMNVEV (reference sequence). The germline V and J ends were trimmed by 4 bases and 6 bases, with 7 bases remaining between them. The CDR3 runs to 11 residues. The CDR3 protein is CASSWAGEQYF. As DNA, the CDR3 is TGTGCCAGCAGTTGGGCAGGCGAGCAGTACTTC.

V usage is TRBV7-2 and J usage is TRBJ2-7, with D perhaps TRBD1 (7 bases). Per the germline V gene, CDR1 is SGHTA and CDR2 is FQGNSA. The V gene lost 5 bases and the J gene lost 0 bases, with 14 bases spanning the gap. The CDR3 runs 15 residues. The CDR3 here is CASSRGTAPSYEQYF. DNA for the CDR3: TGTGCCAGCAGCCGGGGGACAGCTCCCTCCTACGAGCAGTACTTC.

V and J are TRBV27 and TRBJ2-7; tentatively, D is TRBD1 (5 bases). Germline V gives CDR1 MNHEY, CDR2 SMNVEV (reference sequence). V was shortened by 6 bases and J by 0 bases, with 6 bases between the two germline ends. The CDR3 runs 12 residues. The CDR3 here is CASRDNSYEQYF. The CDR3 nucleotides are TGTGCCAGCAGGGACAACTCCTACGAGCAGTACTTC.

The rearrangement links TRBV25-1 to TRBJ1-2; D might be TRBD1 (6 bases). In germline, CDR1 is MGHDK, CDR2 SYGVNS. The CDR3 is 14 residues long. Trimming took off 6 bases at V and 7 bases at J, with 18 bases between the two ends. CDR3 protein: CASRNTGSGSGYTF. The CDR3 region has the DNA TGTGCCAGCAGGAATACAGGGTCCGGTAGTGGCTACACCTTC.

This chain links TRBV19 with TRBJ1-5; D possibly corresponds to TRBD1 (5 bases). The CDR3 spans 17 residues. Trimming took 0 bases from V and 1 from J, leaving 13 bases between them. Germline V gene data show CDR1 as LNHDA and CDR2 as SQIVND (reference sequence). The CDR3 protein is CASSIDGRWTSNQPQHF. CDR3 in DNA: TGTGCCAGTAGTATAGACGGCAGGTGGACAAGCAATCAGCCCCAGCATTTT. The full variable domain, its missing parts supplied by reference TRBV19 and TRBJ1-5, is DGGITQSPKYLFRKEGQNVTLSCEQNLNHDAMYWYRQDPGQGLRLIYYSQIVNDFQKGDIAEGYSVSREKKESFPLTVTSAQKNPTAFYLCASSIDGRWTSNQPQHFGDGTRLSIL.

The rearrangement uses TRBV7-2 and TRBJ1-1; 8 bases map to TRBD1. Trimming at V came to 5 bases and at J to 4 bases, leaving 9 bases not matched to a gene. The CDR3 loop spans 15 amino acids. Germline CDR1 and CDR2: SGHTA and FQGNSA. The CDR3 DNA reads TGTGCCAGCAGCCCAACGCCGGGGACAGGCACTGAAGCTTTCTTT. The encoded protein is CASSPTPGTGTEAFF.

The J gene is TRBJ2-7, the V gene TRBV7-2; D remains ambiguous. This CDR3 comprises 14 residues. V gave up 0 bases and J gave up 4 bases, with 10 bases separating them. Germline lookup yields CDR1 SGHTA and CDR2 FQGNSA. CDR3 nucleotides: TGTGCCAGCAGCTTAGCTAATAAAGAGTACGAGCAGTACTTC. This translates into CASSLANKEYEQYF. The full variable domain, rest sourced from reference TRBV7-2 and TRBJ2-7, is GAGVSQSPSNKVTEKGKDVELRCDPISGHTALYWYRQSLGQGLEFLIYFQGNSAPDKSGLPSDRFSAERTGGSVSTLTIQRTQQEDSAVYLCASSLANKEYEQYFGPGTRLTVT.

This clone was detected only once. The chain links TRBV7-9 to TRBJ1-1; D unresolved. The germline CDR1 and CDR2 sequences are SEHNR and FQNEAQ (reference sequence). The V end was cut by 2 bases, the J end by 1 base, with 8 bases between. The CDR3 length is 14 residues. The CDR3 is CASSLPYSNTEAFF. CDR3 bases: TGTGCCAGCAGCTTACCCTACTCGAACACTGAAGCTTTCTTT. Filled out from reference TRBV7-9 and TRBJ1-1, the complete variable domain reads DTGVSQNPRHKITKRGQNVTFRCDPISEHNRLYWYRQTLGQGPEFLTYFQNEAQLEKSRLLSDRFSAERPKGSFSTLEIQRTEQGDSAMYLCASSLPYSNTEAFFGQGTRLTVV.

V and J are TRBV7-8 and TRBJ1-1, with a possible D match to TRBD1 (6 bases). Trimming took 3 bases from V and 5 from J, leaving 10 bases between them. The CDR3 contains 13 residues. Germline-derived CDR1 and CDR2 are SGHVS and FQNEAQ. Here the CDR3 DNA reads TGTGCCAGCAGCTTTCTAGGGGGTACTGAAGCTTTCTTT. It is translated as CASSFLGGTEAFF.

The rearrangement links TRBV14 to TRBJ1-1; no clear D gene. Germline V gives CDR1 SGHDN, CDR2 FVKESK. V shed 4 bases and J shed 1 base, with 7 bases lying between them. The length of the CDR3 is 13 residues. The CDR3 spells CASSLTRNTEAFF. In nucleotides, the CDR3 is TGTGCCAGCAGCCTTACCAGGAACACTGAAGCTTTCTTT.

J is TRBJ2-7 and V is TRBV28, with D perhaps matching TRBD2 (6 bases). The CDR3 is 14 amino acids. The germline V gene has CDR1 MDHEN and CDR2 SYDVKM. Trimming took 5 bases from V and 0 from J, leaving 11 bases between them. The DNA of the CDR3 is TGTGCCAGCAGTCGCGGCGGGACCTCCTACGAGCAGTACTTC. Translated: CASSRGGTSYEQYF.

The chain recombines TRBV27 with TRBJ2-1; 10 bases align to TRBD2. CDR1 and CDR2 from the germline V gene are MNHEY and SMNVEV (reference sequence). The CDR3 loop spans 13 amino acids. V gave up 11 bases and J gave up 4 bases; unmatched junction bases: 5. CDR3: CAAASGRYNEQFF. CDR3 coding DNA: TGTGCCGCAGCTAGCGGGAGATACAATGAGCAGTTCTTC.

This chain connects TRBV11-2 to TRBJ1-3, with D tentatively TRBD1 (5 bases). The CDR3 is made up of 14 amino acids. Trimming left V 6 bases short and J 0 bases short, with 9 bases between. CDR1 is SGHAT, CDR2 FQNNGV, per germline. CDR3 sequence: CASRDSSSGNTIYF. The CDR3 region has the DNA TGTGCCAGCAGAGACAGTAGCTCTGGAAACACCATATATTTT.

V gene TRBV18 combines with J gene TRBJ1-1; no firm D call. CDR1 and CDR2 from the germline V gene are KGHSH and LQKENI. The V end lost 1 base, the J end lost 1 base, and 10 bases lay between the germline ends. The CDR3 consists of 15 residues. The CDR3 nucleotides read TGTGCCAGCTCACCACTACGAGTTGGGAACACTGAAGCTTTCTTT. This translates into CASSPLRVGNTEAFF.

The chain has TRBV10-3 and TRBJ2-7, with a possible D match to TRBD2 (5 bases). Trimming took 6 bases from V and 5 from J, leaving 11 bases between them. This CDR3 contains 12 residues. In germline, CDR1 is ENHRY, CDR2 SYGVKD. The CDR3 here is CAISTPGNEQYF. The CDR3 DNA is TGTGCCATCAGCACCCCCGGGAACGAGCAGTACTTC.

The V call is TRBV7-9, the J call TRBJ2-7; tentative D call: TRBD2 (5 bases). This CDR3 has 14 residues. Germline lookup yields CDR1 SEHNR and CDR2 FQNEAQ (reference sequence). V lost 5 bases, J lost 3 bases, and 14 bases lay in between. This CDR3 reads CASSPPEGRYEQYF. The CDR3 coding sequence is TGTGCCAGCAGCCCCCCCGAGGGCCGCTACGAGCAGTACTTC.

V usage is TRBV19 and J usage is TRBJ1-5; D possibly corresponds to TRBD1 (6 bases). V gave up 5 bases and J gave up 2 bases, with 10 bases separating them. CDR1 LNHDA and CDR2 SQIVND come from the germline V gene (reference sequence). This CDR3 comprises 14 residues. The CDR3 region is CASSESGGNQPQHF. The DNA for the CDR3 is TGTGCCAGTAGTGAGTCAGGGGGCAATCAGCCCCAGCATTTT.